This paragraph reports one T cell receptor (beta chain). The antigen remains unidentified. The PCR ran on 60 Vbeta and 13 Jbeta primers. TCRdb's table, derived via immunoSEQ multiplex PCR, lists solely in-frame clones and lacks some. The sample consists of some 150,000 clones, under 10% of them appearing once. These data come from a study of cytomegalovirus exposure and HLA in healthy donors. Whole-study findings and limits: Because they were indistinguishable, some V segments, including TRBV6-2 and TRBV6-3, were excluded. Later, TCR association rates were found to vary by HLA locus, highest for DRB1 and lowest for HLA-C. For TCR beta chains, V- and J-gene trimming was later linked to a missense DCLRE1C variant. Most subjects had HLA-A and HLA-B alleles reportedly predicted accurately by TCR beta sequences.

The CDR3 loop spans 17 amino acids. CDR1 and CDR2 from the germline V gene are SGHNT and YENEEA. J gave up 6 bases and V 5 bases, and 11 bases lay outside the gene matches. The TCR sequence derives from a woman in her thirties or forties in good health and CMV-seropositive. V and J are TRBV11-3 and TRBJ2-3; 13 bases are shared with TRBD2. Specimen: PBMCs. The CDR3 DNA reads TGTGCCAGCAGCCGTCCCACAGGACTAGCGGGGGCTGATACGCAGTATTTT. It codes for CASSRPTGLAGADTQYF.